The entry below describes one TCR beta chain. The target antigen is unknown. This CDR3 region has 15 residues. In germline, CDR1 is LGHNA, CDR2 YSLEER. V was clipped by 4 bases and J by 4 bases; unmatched bases: 6. The sample is drawn from a study of shared clonotypes between healthy human individuals. Points from the study as a whole: An anticipated effect of sequencing depth on clonotype sharing among donors was recognized.

The authors sequenced unsorted PBMC DNA on ten immunoSEQ deep assay plates. Sequencing used immunoSEQ multiplex PCR; TCRdb keeps in-frame clones, though not all of them. Of 450,000 to 650,000 clones listed, roughly four fifths are singletons. The unsorted samples took 90 million or so PBMCs to get genomic DNA. The sequencing input was PBMCs. This sequence was found in a woman aged 40 to 49 in good health. Some clones in this sample may be carry-over from other donors' samples. The V gene is TRBV4-3, the J gene TRBJ2-1, with 8 bases that match TRBD1. DNA for the CDR3: TGCGCCAGCAGCCTCGGACAGGGAGGTTACAATGAGCAGTTCTTC. Amino acids: CASSLGQGGYNEQFF.